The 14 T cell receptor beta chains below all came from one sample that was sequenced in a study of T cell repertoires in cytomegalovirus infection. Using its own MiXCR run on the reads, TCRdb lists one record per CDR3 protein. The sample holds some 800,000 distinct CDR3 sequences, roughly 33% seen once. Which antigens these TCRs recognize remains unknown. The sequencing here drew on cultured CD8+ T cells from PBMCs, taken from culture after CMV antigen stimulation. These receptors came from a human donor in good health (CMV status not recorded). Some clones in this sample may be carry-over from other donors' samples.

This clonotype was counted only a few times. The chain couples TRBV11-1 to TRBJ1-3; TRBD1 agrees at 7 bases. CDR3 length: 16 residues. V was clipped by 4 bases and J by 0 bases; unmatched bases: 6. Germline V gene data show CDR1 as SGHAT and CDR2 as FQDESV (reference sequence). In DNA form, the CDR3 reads TGTGCCAGCAGCTACGGAACAGGGGTCTCTGGAAACACCATATATTTT. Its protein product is CASSYGTGVSGNTIYF.

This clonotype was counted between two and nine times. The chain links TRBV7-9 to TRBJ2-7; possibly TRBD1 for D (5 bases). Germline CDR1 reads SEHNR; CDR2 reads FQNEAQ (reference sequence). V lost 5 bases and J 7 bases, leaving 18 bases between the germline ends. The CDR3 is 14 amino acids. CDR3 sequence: CASSVDSDRWEQYF. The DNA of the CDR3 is TGTGCCAGCAGCGTCGACAGTGATAGATGGGAGCAGTACTTC.

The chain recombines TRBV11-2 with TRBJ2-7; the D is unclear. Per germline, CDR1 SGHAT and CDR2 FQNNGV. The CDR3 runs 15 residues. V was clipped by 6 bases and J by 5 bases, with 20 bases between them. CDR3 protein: CASRAQESRSNEQYF. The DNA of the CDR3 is TGTGCCAGCAGGGCCCAGGAGAGCAGAAGTAACGAGCAGTACTTC.

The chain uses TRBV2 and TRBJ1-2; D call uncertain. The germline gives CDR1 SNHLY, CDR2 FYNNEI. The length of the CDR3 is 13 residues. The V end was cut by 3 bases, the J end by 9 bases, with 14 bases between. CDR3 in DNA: TGTGCCAGCAGTGATACCCAGGTCATTAGCTACACCTTC. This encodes CASSDTQVISYTF.

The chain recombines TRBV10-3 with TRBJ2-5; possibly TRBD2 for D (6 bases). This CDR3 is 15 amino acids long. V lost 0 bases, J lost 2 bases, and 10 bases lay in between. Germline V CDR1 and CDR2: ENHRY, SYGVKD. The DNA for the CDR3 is TGTGCCATCAGTGAGTCGGATGGGACTCAAGAGACCCAGTACTTC. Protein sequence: CAISESDGTQETQYF.

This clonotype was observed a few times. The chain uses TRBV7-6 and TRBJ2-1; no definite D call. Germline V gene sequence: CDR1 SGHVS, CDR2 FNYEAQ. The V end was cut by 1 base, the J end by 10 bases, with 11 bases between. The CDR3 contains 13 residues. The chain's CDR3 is CASSLGLGREQFF. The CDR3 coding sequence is TGTGCCAGCAGCTTAGGACTCGGGCGAGAGCAGTTCTTC.

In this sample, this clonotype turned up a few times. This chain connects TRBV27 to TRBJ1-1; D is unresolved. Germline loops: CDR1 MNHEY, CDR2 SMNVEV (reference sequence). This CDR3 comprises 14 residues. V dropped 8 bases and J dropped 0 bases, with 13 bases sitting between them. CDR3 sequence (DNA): TGTGCCAGCTTCCCTGGAGACATGAACACTGAAGCTTTCTTT. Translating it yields CASFPGDMNTEAFF.

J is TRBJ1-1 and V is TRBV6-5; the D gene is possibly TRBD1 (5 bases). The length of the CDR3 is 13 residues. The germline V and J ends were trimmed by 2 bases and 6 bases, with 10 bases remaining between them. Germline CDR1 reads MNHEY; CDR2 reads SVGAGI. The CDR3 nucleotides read TGTGCCAGCAGTTACATCGCGGGGCCTGAAGCTTTCTTT. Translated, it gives CASSYIAGPEAFF.

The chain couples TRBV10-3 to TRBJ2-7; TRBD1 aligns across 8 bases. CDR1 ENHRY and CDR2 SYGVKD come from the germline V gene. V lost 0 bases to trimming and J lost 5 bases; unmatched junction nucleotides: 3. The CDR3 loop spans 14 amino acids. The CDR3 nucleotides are TGTGCCATCAGTGAGTCGGACAGGGTCCACGAGCAGTACGTC. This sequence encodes CAISESDRVHEQYV.

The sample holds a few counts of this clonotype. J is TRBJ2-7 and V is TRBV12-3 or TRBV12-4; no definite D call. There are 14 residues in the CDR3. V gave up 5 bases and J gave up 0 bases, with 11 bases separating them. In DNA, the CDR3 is TGTGCCAGCAGTCTCCGGCGAAGCTCCTACGAGCAGTACTTC. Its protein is CASSLRRSSYEQYF.

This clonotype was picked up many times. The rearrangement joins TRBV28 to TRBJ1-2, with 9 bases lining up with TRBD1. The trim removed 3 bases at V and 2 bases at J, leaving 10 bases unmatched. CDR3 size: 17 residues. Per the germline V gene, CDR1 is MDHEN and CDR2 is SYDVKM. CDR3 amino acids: CASSFGTGLPSNYGYTF. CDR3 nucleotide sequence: TGTGCCAGCAGTTTCGGGACAGGGCTTCCTTCGAACTATGGCTACACCTTC.

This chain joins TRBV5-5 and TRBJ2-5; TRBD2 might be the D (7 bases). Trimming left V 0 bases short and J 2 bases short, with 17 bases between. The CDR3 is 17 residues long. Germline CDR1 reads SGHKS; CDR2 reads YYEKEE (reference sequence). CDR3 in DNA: TGTGCCAGCAGCTTGGGGGGGGGGCTAGCGAAGCAAGAGACCCAGTACTTC. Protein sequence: CASSLGGGLAKQETQYF. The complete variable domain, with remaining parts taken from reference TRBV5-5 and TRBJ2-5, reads DAGVTQSPTHLIKTRGQQVTLRCSPISGHKSVSWYQQVLGQGPQFIFQYYEKEERGRGNFPDRFSARQFPNYSSELNVNALLLGDSALYLCASSLGGGLAKQETQYFGPGTRLLVL.

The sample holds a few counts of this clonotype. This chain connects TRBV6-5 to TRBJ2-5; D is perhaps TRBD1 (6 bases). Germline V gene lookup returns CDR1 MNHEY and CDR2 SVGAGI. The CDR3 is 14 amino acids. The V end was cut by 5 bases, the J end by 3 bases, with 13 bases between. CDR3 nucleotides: TGTGCCAGCAGTGCCGGGACACCGAAAGAGACCCAGTACTTC. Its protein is CASSAGTPKETQYF.

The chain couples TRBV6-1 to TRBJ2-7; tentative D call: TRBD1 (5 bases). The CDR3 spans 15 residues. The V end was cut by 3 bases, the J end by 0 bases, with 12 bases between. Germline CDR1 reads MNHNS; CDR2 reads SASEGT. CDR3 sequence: CASSERQGISYEQYV. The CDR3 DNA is TGTGCCAGCAGTGAGCGGCAGGGAATCTCCTACGAGCAGTACGTC.